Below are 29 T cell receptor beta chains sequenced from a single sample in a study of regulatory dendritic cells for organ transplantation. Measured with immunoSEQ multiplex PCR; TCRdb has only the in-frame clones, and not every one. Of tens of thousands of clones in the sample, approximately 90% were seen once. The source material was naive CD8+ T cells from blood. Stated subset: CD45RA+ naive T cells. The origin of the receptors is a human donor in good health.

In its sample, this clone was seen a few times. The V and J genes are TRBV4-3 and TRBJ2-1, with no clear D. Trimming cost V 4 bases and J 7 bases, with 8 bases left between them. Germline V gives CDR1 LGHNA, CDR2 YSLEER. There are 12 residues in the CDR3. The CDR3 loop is CASSPTANEQFF. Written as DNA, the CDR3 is TGCGCCAGCAGCCCAACTGCGAATGAGCAGTTCTTC.

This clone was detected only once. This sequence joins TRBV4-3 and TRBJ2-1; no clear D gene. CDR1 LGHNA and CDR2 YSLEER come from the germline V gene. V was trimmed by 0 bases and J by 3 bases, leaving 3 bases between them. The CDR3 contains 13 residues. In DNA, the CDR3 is TGCGCCAGCAGCCAAGAGGGCTACAATGAGCAGTTCTTC. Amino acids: CASSQEGYNEQFF.

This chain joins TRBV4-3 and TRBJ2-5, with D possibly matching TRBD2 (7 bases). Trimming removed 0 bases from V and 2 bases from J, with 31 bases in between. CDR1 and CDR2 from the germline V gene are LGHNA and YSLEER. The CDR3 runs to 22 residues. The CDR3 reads CASSQEGMVFWGGQRCQETQYF. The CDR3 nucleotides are TGCGCCAGCAGCCAAGAAGGAATGGTTTTCTGGGGGGGGCAAAGGTGTCAAGAGACCCAGTACTTC.

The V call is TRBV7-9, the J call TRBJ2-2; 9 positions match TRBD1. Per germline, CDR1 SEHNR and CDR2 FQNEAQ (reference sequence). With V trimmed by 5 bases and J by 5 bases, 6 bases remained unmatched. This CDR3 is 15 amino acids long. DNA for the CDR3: TGTGCCAGCAGCCGGACAGGGGAGGGGACCGGGGAGCTGTTTTTT. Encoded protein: CASSRTGEGTGELFF.

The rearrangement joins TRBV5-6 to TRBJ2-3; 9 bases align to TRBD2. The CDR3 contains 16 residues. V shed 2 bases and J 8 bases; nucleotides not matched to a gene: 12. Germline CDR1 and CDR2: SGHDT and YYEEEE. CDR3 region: CASSLTLAGPWGTQYF. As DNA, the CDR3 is TGTGCCAGCAGCTTAACCCTAGCGGGGCCTTGGGGTACGCAGTATTTT.

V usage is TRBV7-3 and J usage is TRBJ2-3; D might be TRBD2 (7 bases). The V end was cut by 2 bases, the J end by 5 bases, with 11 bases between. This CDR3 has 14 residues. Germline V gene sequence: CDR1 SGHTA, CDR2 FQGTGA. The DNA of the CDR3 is TGTGCCAGCAGCTTAGTGGGGGGGCAAGATACGCAGTATTTT. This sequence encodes CASSLVGGQDTQYF.

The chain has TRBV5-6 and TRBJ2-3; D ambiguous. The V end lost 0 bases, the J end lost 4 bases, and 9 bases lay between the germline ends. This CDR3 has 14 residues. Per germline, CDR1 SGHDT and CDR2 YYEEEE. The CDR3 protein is CASSLGTGPDTQYF. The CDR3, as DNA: TGTGCCAGCAGCTTGGGAACGGGCCCAGATACGCAGTATTTT. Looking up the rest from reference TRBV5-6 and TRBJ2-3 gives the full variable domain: DAGVTQSPTHLIKTRGQQVTLRCSPKSGHDTVSWYQQALGQGPQFIFQYYEEEERQRGNFPDRFSGHQFPNYSSELNVNALLLGDSALYLCASSLGTGPDTQYFGPGTRLTVL.

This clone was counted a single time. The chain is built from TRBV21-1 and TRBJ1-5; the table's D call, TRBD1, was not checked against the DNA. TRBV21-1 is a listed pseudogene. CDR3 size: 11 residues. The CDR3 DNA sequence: TGTCGATGGGCAGAGAATCAGCCCCAGCATTTT. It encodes CRWAENQPQHF.

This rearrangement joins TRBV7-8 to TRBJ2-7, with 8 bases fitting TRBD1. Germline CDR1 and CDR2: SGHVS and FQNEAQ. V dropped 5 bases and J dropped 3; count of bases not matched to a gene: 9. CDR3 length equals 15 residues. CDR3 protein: CASSPPTGESYEQYF. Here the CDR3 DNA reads TGTGCCAGCAGCCCACCGACAGGGGAAAGCTACGAGCAGTACTTC.

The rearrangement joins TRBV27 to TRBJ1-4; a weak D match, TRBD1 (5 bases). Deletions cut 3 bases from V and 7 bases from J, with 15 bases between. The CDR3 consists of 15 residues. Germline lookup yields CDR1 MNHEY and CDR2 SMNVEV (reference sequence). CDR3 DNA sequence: TGTGCCAGCAGTTTTAGGGGCAGGGTGACTGAAAAACTGTTTTTT. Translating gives CASSFRGRVTEKLFF.

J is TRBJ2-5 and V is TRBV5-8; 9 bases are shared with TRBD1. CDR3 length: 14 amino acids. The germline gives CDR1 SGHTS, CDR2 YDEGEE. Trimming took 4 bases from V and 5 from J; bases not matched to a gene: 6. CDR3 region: CASSRGQGGETQYF. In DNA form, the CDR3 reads TGTGCCAGCAGCCGGGGACAGGGTGGGGAGACCCAGTACTTC.

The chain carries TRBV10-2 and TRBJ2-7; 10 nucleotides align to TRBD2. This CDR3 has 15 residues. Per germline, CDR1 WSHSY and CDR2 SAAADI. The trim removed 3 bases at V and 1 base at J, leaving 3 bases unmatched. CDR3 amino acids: CASSDLAGESYEQYF. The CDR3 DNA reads TGCGCCAGCAGTGACCTAGCGGGAGAGTCCTACGAGCAGTACTTC.

The CDR3 loop reads CASAYHGVFTGELFF. In DNA, the CDR3 is TGTGCCAGTGCGTATCATGGGGTTTTCACCGGGGAGCTGTTTTTT. The chain couples TRBV19 to TRBJ2-2; D is uncertain. CDR3 length equals 15 residues. V was pared by 8 bases and J by 4 bases, with 17 bases between. Germline assignment: CDR1 LNHDA and CDR2 SQIVND (reference sequence).

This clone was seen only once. DNA for the CDR3: TGTGCCAGTAGTTCAGCGGGGAGCTCCTACAATGAGCAGTTCTTC. Amino acids: CASSSAGSSYNEQFF. The chain recombines TRBV19 with TRBJ2-1, with 7 bases that match TRBD2. CDR3 length: 15 residues. J gave up 0 bases and V 5 bases, and 4 bases lay outside the gene matches. Germline CDR1 reads LNHDA; CDR2 reads SQIVND (reference sequence).

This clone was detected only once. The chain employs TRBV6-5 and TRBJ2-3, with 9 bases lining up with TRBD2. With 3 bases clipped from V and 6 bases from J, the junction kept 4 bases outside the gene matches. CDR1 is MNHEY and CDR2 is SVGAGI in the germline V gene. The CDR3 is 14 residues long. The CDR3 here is CASSYSGRRDTQYF. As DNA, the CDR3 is TGTGCCAGCAGTTATAGCGGGAGAAGGGATACGCAGTATTTT.

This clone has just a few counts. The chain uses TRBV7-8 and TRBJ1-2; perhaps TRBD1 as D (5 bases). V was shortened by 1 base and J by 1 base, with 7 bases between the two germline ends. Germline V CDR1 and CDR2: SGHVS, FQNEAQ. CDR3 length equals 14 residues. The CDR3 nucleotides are TGTGCCAGCAGCTTAGAGGGGATTAACTATGGCTACACCTTC. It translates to CASSLEGINYGYTF.

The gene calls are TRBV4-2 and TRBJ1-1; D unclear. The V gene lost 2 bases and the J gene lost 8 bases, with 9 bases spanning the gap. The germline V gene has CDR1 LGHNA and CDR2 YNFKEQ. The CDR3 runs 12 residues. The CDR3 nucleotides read TGTGCCAGCAGCCAAACCGGGGAAGAAGCTTTCTTT. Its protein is CASSQTGEEAFF.

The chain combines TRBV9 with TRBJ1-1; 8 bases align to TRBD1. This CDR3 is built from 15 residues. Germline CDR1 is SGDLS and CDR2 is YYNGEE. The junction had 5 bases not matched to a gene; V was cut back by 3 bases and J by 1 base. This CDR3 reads CASSARTGPNTEAFF. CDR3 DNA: TGTGCCAGCAGCGCCAGGACAGGGCCGAACACTGAAGCTTTCTTT.

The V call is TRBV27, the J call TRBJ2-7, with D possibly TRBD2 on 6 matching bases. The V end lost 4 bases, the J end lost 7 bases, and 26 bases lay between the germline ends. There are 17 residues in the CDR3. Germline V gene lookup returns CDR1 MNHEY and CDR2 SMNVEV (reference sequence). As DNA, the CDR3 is TGTGCCAGCAGTTCCGCGCACACCCGGGACCCACGGGGGGAGCAGTACTTC. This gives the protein CASSSAHTRDPRGEQYF.

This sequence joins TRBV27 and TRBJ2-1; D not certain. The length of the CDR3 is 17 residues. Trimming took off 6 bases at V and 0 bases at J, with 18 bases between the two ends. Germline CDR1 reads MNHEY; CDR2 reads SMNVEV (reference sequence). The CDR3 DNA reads TGTGCCAGCAGCCCCTTAACTCAGTCGGGCTCCTACAATGAGCAGTTCTTC. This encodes CASSPLTQSGSYNEQFF.

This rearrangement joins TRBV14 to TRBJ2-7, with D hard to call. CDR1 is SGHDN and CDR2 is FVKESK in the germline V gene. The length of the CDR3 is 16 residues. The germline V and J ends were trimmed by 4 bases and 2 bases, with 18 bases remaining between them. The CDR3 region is CASSPLHIGSPYEQYF. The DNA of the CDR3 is TGTGCCAGCAGCCCCCTCCATATAGGGTCCCCCTACGAGCAGTACTTC.

In nucleotides, the CDR3 is TGTGCCATCAGTCCAGACAGGGAGAACACTGAAGCTTTCTTT. It codes for CAISPDRENTEAFF. The J gene is TRBJ1-1, the V gene TRBV10-3; 7 bases match TRBD1. The CDR3 spans 14 residues. Germline values: CDR1 ENHRY, CDR2 SYGVKD. V dropped 5 bases and J dropped 1; count of bases not matched to a gene: 4.

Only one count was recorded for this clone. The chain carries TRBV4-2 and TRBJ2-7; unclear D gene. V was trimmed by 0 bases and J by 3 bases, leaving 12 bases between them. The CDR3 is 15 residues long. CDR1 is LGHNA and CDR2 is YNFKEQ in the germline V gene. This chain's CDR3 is CASSQENGVGYEQYF. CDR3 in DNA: TGTGCCAGCAGCCAAGAGAATGGAGTTGGCTACGAGCAGTACTTC.

The CDR3 sequence is CASSQDSGGSPLHF. CDR3 nucleotide sequence: TGCGCCAGCAGCCAAGATTCGGGCGGCTCACCCCTCCACTTT. V usage is TRBV4-1 and J usage is TRBJ1-6; D is ambiguous. V was cut by 0 bases and J by 10 bases, with 10 bases left in between. The germline CDR1 and CDR2 sequences are MGHRA and YSYEKL. This CDR3 has 14 amino acids.

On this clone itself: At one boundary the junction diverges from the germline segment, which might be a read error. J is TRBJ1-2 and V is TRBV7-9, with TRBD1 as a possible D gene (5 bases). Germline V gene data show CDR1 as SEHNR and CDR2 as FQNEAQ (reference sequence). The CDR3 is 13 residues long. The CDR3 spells CASSHGHFYDYTF. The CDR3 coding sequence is TGTGCCAGCAGCCACGGACACTTCTATGACTACACCTTC.

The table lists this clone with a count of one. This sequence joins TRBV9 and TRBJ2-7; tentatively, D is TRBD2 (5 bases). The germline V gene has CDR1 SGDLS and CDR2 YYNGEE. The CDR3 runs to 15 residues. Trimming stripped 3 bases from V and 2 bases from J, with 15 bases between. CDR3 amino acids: CASSAMDGETYEQYF. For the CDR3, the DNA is TGTGCCAGCAGCGCCATGGACGGGGAGACCTACGAGCAGTACTTC.

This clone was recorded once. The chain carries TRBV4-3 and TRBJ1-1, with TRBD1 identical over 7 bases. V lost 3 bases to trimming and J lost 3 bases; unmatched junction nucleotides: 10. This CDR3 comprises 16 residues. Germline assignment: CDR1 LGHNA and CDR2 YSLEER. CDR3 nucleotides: TGCGCCAGCAGCCATATAGACAGGGCGGTCGACACTGAAGCTTTCTTT. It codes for CASSHIDRAVDTEAFF.

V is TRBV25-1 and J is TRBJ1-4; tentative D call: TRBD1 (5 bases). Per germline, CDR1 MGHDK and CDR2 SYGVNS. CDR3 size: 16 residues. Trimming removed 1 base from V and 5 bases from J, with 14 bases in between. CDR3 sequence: CASSEFGRQRNEKLFF. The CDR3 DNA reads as TGTGCCAGCAGTGAATTCGGCCGACAGAGGAATGAAAAACTGTTTTTT.

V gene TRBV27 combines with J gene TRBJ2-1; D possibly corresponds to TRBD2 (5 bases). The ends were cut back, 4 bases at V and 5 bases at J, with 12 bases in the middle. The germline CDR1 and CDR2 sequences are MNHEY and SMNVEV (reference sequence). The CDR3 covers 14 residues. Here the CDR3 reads CASSYGTSNNEQFF. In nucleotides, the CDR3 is TGTGCCAGCAGTTACGGCACTAGTAACAATGAGCAGTTCTTC.